Below, 3 T cell receptor beta chains from the same sample are listed, as sequenced in a study of T-cell reconstitution after alpha-beta-depleted transplantation in children. Researchers prepared the TCRbeta library using unique molecular identifiers, the study reports. Each CDR3 protein gets one entry after TCRdb re-called the PCR reads with MiXCR. The repertoire holds 200,000 to 250,000 distinct CDR3 sequences, with around 12% as singletons. The sequenced sample was PBMCs from the stem cell graft donor, obtained from the stem cell graft. Source of these receptors: a human donor who donated a stem cell graft to a child with acute lymphoblastic leukemia.

This clonotype was counted ten times or more. J is TRBJ1-3 and V is TRBV7-2; no reliable D call. The CDR3 has 15 amino acids. Germline lookup yields CDR1 SGHTA and CDR2 FQGNSA. V was shortened by 3 bases and J by 2 bases, with 11 bases between the two germline ends. CDR3 sequence reads: CASSFSSVAGNTIYF. The CDR3 DNA reads as TGTGCCAGCAGCTTTTCCAGCGTAGCTGGAAACACCATATATTTT. The full variable domain, rest sourced from reference TRBV7-2 and TRBJ1-3, is GAGVSQSPSNKVTEKGKDVELRCDPISGHTALYWYRQSLGQGLEFLIYFQGNSAPDKSGLPSDRFSAERTGGSVSTLTIQRTQQEDSAVYLCASSFSSVAGNTIYFGEGSWLTVV.

This clonotype was detected ten times or more. The CDR3 DNA reads TGTGCCAGCAGCCAAGATGGGCTAGCGGGGGGAGCAGATACGCAGTATTTT. Translating it yields CASSQDGLAGGADTQYF. V is TRBV4-2 and J is TRBJ2-3, with 11 bases that match TRBD2. Germline loops: CDR1 LGHNA, CDR2 YNFKEQ. After removal of 0 bases from V and 4 bases from J, the junction contained 6 bases not matched to a gene. This CDR3 has 17 residues.

The sample holds many counts of this clonotype. The rearrangement links TRBV4-3 to TRBJ2-3; 12 bases map to TRBD2. Germline assignment: CDR1 LGHNA and CDR2 YSLEER. The CDR3 runs to 16 residues. Trimming cost V 1 base and J 4 bases; bases outside gene matches: 3. CDR3 residues: CASSQVASGGADTQYF. The CDR3 DNA sequence: TGCGCCAGCAGCCAAGTGGCTAGCGGGGGGGCAGATACGCAGTATTTT.